This T cell receptor (beta chain) was identified in a study of control samples from healthy donors and cancer patients. The J segment lost 1 base and the V segment lost 6 bases, leaving 7 bases of the junction unmatched. This CDR3 region has 15 residues. Germline lookup yields CDR1 LGHNT and CDR2 FRNRAP. This table comes from immunoSEQ multiplex PCR, and its TCRdb copy is limited to in-frame clones, with some not included. The sample consists of more than 90,000 clones, 75% to 90% of them appearing once. The rearrangement uses TRBV12-5 and TRBJ2-3; TRBD1 agrees at 7 bases. Sequencing was carried out using blood. The source of this sequence is a man aged 30 to 39 in good health. The CDR3 nucleotides read TGTGCTAGTGGGCCTGACAGGGTGGGCACAGATACGCAGTATTTT. This codes for CASGPDRVGTDTQYF.